What follows are 10 T cell receptor beta chains derived from one specimen sequenced in a study of Ad26.COV2.S vaccination and SARS-CoV-2 variants. TCRdb's table, derived via immunoSEQ multiplex PCR, lists solely in-frame clones and lacks some. Seen here are approximately 300,000 clones, around four fifths observed once, and the top ten hold under 2.5%. Treatment: some 20 received Ad26.COV2.S at low or high dose, single or two shots; several received placebo; per-sample allocation not given. Day 63 after the first vaccine or placebo injection was the time point for sampling. The material sequenced was peripheral blood, taken in a trial of Ad26.COV2.S vaccine versus placebo. These receptors were collected from a person between 18 and 65 years old who received the Ad26.COV2.S COVID-19 vaccine or a placebo.

The chain has TRBV4-2 and TRBJ1-4; D is perhaps TRBD1 (5 bases). The CDR3 runs 15 residues. V was cut by 5 bases and J by 3 bases, with 13 bases left in between. The V gene's germline CDR1 is LGHNA and CDR2 YNFKEQ. The CDR3: CASSNPGSSNEKLFF. Written as DNA, the CDR3 is TGTGCCAGCAGCAATCCAGGGTCCTCTAATGAAAAACTGTTTTTT.

DNA of the CDR3: TGTGCCAGCAGCCTGGCCGGGGTCCCAATCGGCTACACCTTC. Encoded protein: CASSLAGVPIGYTF. The rearrangement uses TRBV14 and TRBJ1-2; the D is unclear. The CDR3 is made up of 14 amino acids. The V gene lost 4 bases and the J gene lost 8 bases, with 17 bases spanning the gap. From germline, CDR1 is SGHDN and CDR2 FVKESK.

The rearrangement links TRBV5-5 to TRBJ1-5, with TRBD1 identical over 8 bases. This CDR3 contains 17 residues. Germline CDR1 SGHKS, CDR2 YYEKEE (reference sequence). V shed 4 bases, J shed 2 bases, and the junction held 11 bases outside the gene matches. The CDR3 protein is CASSVDRGQRGNQPQHF. The DNA of the CDR3 is TGTGCCAGCAGCGTAGACAGGGGACAAAGGGGCAATCAGCCCCAGCATTTT.

This clone has a handful of counts. Other DNA variants within this sample encode the same CDR3. J is TRBJ1-5 and V is TRBV30; D possibly corresponds to TRBD1 (5 bases). V shed 0 bases and J shed 3 bases, with 9 bases lying between them. Germline V gene sequence: CDR1 GTSNPN, CDR2 SVGIG (reference sequence). The CDR3 contains 14 residues. This CDR3 is CAWSVGADNQPQHF. The CDR3, as DNA: TGTGCCTGGAGTGTAGGGGCAGACAATCAGCCCCAGCATTTT.

This clone appeared a single time. The chain links TRBV5-1 to TRBJ2-3; tentatively, D is TRBD1 or TRBD2 (7 bases each). Trimming took off 1 base at V and 4 bases at J, with 10 bases between the two ends. This CDR3 is 14 amino acids long. Germline V gene sequence: CDR1 SGHRS, CDR2 YFSETQ. The CDR3 region has the DNA TGCGCCAGCAGCTTGCAGGGGGGGTCAGATACGCAGTATTTT. It translates to CASSLQGGSDTQYF.

This clone was picked up one time. The CDR3 DNA is TGTGCCAGCAGCCGGGGGACAGTTGCAACTAATGAAAAACTGTTTTTT. Amino acids: CASSRGTVATNEKLFF. The rearrangement uses TRBV5-4 and TRBJ1-4; the match to TRBD1 covers 7 bases. The CDR3 totals 16 residues. V lost 4 bases, J lost 0 bases, and 6 bases stayed unmatched. Germline V lookup: CDR1 SGHNT, CDR2 YYREEE (reference sequence).

This chain links TRBV5-4 with TRBJ1-4; TRBD1 agrees at 9 bases. This CDR3 has 17 amino acids. The germline V gene has CDR1 SGHNT and CDR2 YYREEE (reference sequence). J lost 4 bases, V lost 4 bases, and 11 bases had no gene match. Written as DNA, the CDR3 is TGTGCCAGCAGCCTGACGGGACAGGGAGGGGGTAATGAAAAACTGTTTTTT. It translates to CASSLTGQGGGNEKLFF. The entire variable domain, with the rest obtained from reference TRBV5-4 and TRBJ1-4, is as follows: ETGVTQSPTHLIKTRGQQVTLRCSSQSGHNTVSWYQQALGQGPQFIFQYYREEENGRGNFPPRFSGLQFPNYSSELNVNALELDDSALYLCASSLTGQGGGNEKLFFGSGTQLSVL.

This clone was seen just once. This chain uses TRBV5-1 with TRBJ1-1; tentative D call: TRBD1 (5 bases). This CDR3 region has 16 residues. V lost 2 bases and J lost 3, with 17 bases in between. Germline V lookup: CDR1 SGHRS, CDR2 YFSETQ. CDR3 nucleotides: TGCGCCAGCAGCTTCAAAGCGGGGCCTAGGGACACTGAAGCTTTCTTT. It encodes CASSFKAGPRDTEAFF.

The genes are TRBV28 and TRBJ1-2; D not certain. The CDR3 covers 12 residues. From germline, CDR1 is MDHEN and CDR2 SYDVKM. Trimming removed 8 bases at V and 1 base at J, with 8 bases between. CDR3 DNA sequence: TGTGCCAGCGACCGAGATAACTATGGCTACACCTTC. Translation: CASDRDNYGYTF.

The table lists this clone with many counts. The gene calls are TRBV6-4 and TRBJ2-6, with 9 bases fitting TRBD2. The J segment lost 0 bases and the V segment lost 3 bases, leaving 0 bases of the junction unmatched. Per the germline V gene, CDR1 is MRHNA and CDR2 is SNTAGT. There are 16 residues in the CDR3. Written as DNA, the CDR3 is TGTGCCAGCAGTGAGCGGGGGGGCTCTGGGGCCAACGTCCTGACTTTC. This sequence encodes CASSERGGSGANVLTF.